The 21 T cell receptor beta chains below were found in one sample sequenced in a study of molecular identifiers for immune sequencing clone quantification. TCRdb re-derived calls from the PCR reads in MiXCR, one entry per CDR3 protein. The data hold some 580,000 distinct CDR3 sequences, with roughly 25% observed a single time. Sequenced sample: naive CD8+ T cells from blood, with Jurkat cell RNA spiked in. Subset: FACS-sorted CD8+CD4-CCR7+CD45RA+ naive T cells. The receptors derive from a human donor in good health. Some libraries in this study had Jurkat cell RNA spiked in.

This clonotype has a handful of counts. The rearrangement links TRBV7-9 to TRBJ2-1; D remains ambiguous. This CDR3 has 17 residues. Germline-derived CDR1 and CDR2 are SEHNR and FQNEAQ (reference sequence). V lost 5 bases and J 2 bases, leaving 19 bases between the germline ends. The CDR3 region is CASSHPKGSRPYNEQFF. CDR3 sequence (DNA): TGTGCCAGCAGCCACCCGAAGGGAAGCCGTCCCTACAATGAGCAGTTCTTC.

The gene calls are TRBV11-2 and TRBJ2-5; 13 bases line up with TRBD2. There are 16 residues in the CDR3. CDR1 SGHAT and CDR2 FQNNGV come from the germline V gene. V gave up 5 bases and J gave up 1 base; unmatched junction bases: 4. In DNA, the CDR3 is TGTGCCAGCAGCCAACGGACTAGCGGGGGCCAAGAGACCCAGTACTTC. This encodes CASSQRTSGGQETQYF.

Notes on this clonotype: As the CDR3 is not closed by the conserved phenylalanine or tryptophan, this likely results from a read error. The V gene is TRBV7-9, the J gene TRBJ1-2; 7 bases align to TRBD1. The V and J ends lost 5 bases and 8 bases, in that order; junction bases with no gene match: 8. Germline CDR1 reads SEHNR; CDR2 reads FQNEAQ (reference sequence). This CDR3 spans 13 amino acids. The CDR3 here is CASSPTGARGYTY. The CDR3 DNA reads TGTGCCAGCAGCCCAACAGGGGCTCGCGGCTACACCTAC.

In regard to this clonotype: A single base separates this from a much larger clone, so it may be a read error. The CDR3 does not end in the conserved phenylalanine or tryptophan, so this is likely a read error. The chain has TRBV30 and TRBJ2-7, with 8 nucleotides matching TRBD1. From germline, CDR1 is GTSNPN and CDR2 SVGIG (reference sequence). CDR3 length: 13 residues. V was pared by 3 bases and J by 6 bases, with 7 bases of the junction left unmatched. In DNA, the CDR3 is TGTGCCTGGAGCTGGGACAGGTTGGGCGAGCAGTACTTA. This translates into CAWSWDRLGEQYL.

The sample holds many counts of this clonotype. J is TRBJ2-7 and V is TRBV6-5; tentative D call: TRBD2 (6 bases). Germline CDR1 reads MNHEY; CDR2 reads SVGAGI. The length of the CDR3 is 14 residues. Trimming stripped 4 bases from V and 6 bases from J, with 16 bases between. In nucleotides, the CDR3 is TGTGCCAGCAGTTGGACCAATCGGGGGTTCGAGCAGTACTTC. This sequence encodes CASSWTNRGFEQYF.

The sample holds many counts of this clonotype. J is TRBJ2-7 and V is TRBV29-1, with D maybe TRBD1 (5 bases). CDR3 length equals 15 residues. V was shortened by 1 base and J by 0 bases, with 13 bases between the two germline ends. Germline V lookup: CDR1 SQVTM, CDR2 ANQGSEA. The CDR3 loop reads CSVEGQSDSSYEQYF. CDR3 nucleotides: TGCAGCGTTGAAGGTCAATCTGACAGCTCCTACGAGCAGTACTTC.

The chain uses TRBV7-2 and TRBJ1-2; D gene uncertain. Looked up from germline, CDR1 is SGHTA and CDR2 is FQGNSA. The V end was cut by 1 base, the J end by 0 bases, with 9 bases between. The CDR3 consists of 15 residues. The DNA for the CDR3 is TGTGCCAGCAGCTTAGGAGCAGCGACTAACTATGGCTACACCTTC. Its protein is CASSLGAATNYGYTF.

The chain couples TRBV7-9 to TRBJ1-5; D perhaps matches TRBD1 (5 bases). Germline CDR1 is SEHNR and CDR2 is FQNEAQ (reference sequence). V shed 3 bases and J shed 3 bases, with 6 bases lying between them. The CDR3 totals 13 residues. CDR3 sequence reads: CASSLGDNQPQHF. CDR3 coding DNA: TGTGCCAGCAGCTTGGGGGACAATCAGCCCCAGCATTTT.

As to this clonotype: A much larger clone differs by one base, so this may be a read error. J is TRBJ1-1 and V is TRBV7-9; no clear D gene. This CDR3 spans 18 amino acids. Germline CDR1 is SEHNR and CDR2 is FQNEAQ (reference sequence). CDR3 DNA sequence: TGTACCAGCAGCTTAGGTGCAGATGCGGGAGTTCGGAACACTGAAGCTTTCTTT. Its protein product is CTSSLGADAGVRNTEAFF. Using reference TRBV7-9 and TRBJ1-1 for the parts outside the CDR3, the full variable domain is DTGVSQNPRHKITKRGQNVTFRCDPISEHNRLYWYRQTLGQGPEFLTYFQNEAQLEKSRLLSDRFSAERPKGSFSTLEIQRTEQGDSAMYLCTSSLGADAGVRNTEAFFGQGTRLTVV.

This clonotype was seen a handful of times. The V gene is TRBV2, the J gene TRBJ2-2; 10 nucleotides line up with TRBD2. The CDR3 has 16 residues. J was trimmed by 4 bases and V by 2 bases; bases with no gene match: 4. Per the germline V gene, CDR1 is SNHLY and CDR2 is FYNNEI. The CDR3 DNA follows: TGTGCCAGCAGTGAACGGAGCGGGAGGGGCACCGGGGAGCTGTTTTTT. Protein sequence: CASSERSGRGTGELFF.

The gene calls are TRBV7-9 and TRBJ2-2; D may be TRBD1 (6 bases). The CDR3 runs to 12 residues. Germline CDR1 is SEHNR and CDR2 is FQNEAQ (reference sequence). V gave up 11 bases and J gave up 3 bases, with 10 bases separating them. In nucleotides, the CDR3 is TGTGCCGGAGAGGGGGACACCGGGGAGCTGTTTTTT. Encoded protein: CAGEGDTGELFF.

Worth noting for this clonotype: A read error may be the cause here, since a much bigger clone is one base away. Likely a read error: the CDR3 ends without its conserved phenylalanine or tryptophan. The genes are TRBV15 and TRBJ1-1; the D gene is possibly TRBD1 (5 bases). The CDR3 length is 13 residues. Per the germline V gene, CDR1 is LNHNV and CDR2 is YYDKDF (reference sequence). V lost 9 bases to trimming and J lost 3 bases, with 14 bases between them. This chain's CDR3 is CATGGDGYTEAFS. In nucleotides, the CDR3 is TGTGCCACGGGGGGGGATGGTTACACTGAAGCTTTCTCT.

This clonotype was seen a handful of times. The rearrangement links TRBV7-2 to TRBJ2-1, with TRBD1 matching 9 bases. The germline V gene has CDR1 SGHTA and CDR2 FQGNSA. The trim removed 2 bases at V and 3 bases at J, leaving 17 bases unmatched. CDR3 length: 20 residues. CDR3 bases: TGTGCCAGCAGCTTAAAGGGCGGGACAGGGCTCATGTTGGGCTACAATGAGCAGTTCTTC. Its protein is CASSLKGGTGLMLGYNEQFF.

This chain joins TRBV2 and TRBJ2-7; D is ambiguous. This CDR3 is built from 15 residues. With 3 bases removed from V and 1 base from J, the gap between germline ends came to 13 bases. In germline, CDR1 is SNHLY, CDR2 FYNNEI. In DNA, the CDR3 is TGTGCCAGCAGTGAGGGTCCGATGACGTCCTACGAGCAGTACTTC. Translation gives CASSEGPMTSYEQYF.

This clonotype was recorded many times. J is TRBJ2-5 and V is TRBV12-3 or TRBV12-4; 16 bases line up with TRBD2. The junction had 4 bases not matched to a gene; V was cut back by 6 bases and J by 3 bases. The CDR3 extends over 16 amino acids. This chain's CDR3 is CASSPGTSGGEETQYF. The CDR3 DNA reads TGTGCCAGCAGCCCCGGGACTAGCGGGGGGGAAGAGACCCAGTACTTC.

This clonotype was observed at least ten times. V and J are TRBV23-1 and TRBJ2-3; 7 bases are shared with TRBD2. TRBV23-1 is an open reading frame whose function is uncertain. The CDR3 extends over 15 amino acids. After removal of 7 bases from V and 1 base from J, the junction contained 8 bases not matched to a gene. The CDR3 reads CASTPSGEGTDTQYF. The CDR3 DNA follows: TGCGCCAGCACCCCGAGCGGGGAAGGCACAGATACGCAGTATTTT.

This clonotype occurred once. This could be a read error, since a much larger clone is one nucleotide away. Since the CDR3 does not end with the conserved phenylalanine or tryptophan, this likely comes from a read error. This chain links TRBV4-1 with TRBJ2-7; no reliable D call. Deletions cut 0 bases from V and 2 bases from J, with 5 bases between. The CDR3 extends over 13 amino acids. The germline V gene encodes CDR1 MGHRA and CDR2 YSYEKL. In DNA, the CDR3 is TGCGCCAGCAGCCAAGAAGCTACCTACGAGCAGTACTAC. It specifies CASSQEATYEQYY.

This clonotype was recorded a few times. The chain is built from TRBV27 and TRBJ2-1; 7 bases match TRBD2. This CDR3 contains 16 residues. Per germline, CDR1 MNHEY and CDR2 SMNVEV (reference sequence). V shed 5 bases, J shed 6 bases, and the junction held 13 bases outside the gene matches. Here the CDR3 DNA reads TGTGCCAGCAGTCCCACGGGCAGCGGGATGGGCAATGAGCAGTTCTTC. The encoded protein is CASSPTGSGMGNEQFF.

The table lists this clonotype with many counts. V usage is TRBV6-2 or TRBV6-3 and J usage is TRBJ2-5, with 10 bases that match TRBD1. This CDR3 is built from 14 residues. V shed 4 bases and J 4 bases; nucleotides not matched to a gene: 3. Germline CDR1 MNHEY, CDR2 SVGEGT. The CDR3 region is CASSSWDRGETQYF. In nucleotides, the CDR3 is TGTGCCAGCAGTTCATGGGACAGGGGAGAGACCCAGTACTTC.

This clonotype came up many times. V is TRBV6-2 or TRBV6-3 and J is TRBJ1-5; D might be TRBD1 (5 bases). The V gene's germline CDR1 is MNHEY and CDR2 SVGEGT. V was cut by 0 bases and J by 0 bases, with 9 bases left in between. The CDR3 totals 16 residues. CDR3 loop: CASSYSPGHSNQPQHF. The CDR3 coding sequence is TGTGCCAGCAGTTACTCGCCAGGGCATAGCAATCAGCCCCAGCATTTT.

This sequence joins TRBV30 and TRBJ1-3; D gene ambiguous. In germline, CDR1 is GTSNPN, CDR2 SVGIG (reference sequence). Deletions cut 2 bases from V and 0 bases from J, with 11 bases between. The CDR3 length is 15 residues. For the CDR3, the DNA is TGTGCCTGGAGTACGACGGCTGTCTCTGGAAACACCATATATTTT. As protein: CAWSTTAVSGNTIYF.